One and the same sample provided the 29 T cell receptor beta chains below, sequenced in a study of T cell responses to AZD1222 COVID-19 vaccine. Sequencing was performed with immunoSEQ multiplex PCR; in TCRdb, only in-frame clones are kept and a portion is missing. The sample yields some 97,000 clones, around 87% seen once. The specimen comprised peripheral blood, sampled on day 0 of MenACWY control vaccination. The receptors were sampled from an adult in good health.

This chain uses TRBV30 with TRBJ2-5; D call uncertain. The CDR3 has 12 amino acids. Germline loops: CDR1 GTSNPN, CDR2 SVGIG (reference sequence). Trimming removed 2 bases from V and 5 bases from J, with 9 bases in between. CDR3 in amino acids: CAWSPRVETQYF. Here the CDR3 DNA reads TGTGCCTGGAGTCCCCGAGTGGAGACCCAGTACTTC.

The chain joins TRBV29-1 to TRBJ2-7, with 9 bases matching TRBD1. Germline CDR1 SQVTM, CDR2 ANQGSEA. J was trimmed by 4 bases and V by 6 bases; bases with no gene match: 10. This CDR3 is 14 amino acids long. CDR3 sequence: CSVKPRDRAYEQYF. CDR3 DNA: TGCAGCGTAAAGCCCCGGGACAGGGCGTACGAGCAGTACTTC.

The chain carries TRBV7-9 and TRBJ2-1, with 7 bases fitting TRBD2. Germline assignment: CDR1 SEHNR and CDR2 FQNEAQ (reference sequence). The CDR3 has 17 amino acids. V dropped 2 bases and J dropped 6; count of bases not matched to a gene: 13. The CDR3 sequence is CASSLKVERDLGNEQFF. The CDR3 DNA sequence: TGTGCCAGCAGCTTAAAGGTGGAGCGGGATTTAGGCAATGAGCAGTTCTTC. The whole variable domain, filled in from reference TRBV7-9 and TRBJ2-1, reads DTGVSQNPRHKITKRGQNVTFRCDPISEHNRLYWYRQTLGQGPEFLTYFQNEAQLEKSRLLSDRFSAERPKGSFSTLEIQRTEQGDSAMYLCASSLKVERDLGNEQFFGPGTRLTVL.

The chain is built from TRBV6-6 and TRBJ2-7, with D maybe TRBD2 (5 bases). The CDR3 covers 19 residues. V was clipped by 5 bases and J by 2 bases, with 28 bases between them. In germline, CDR1 is MNHNY, CDR2 SVGAGI (reference sequence). This chain's CDR3 is CASSPPPVLTRKQTYEQYF. CDR3 in DNA: TGTGCCAGCAGTCCGCCCCCCGTTCTTACTAGAAAACAGACCTACGAGCAGTACTTC.

The rearrangement uses TRBV9 and TRBJ1-1; 7 bases agree with TRBD1. Looked up from germline, CDR1 is SGDLS and CDR2 is YYNGEE. The CDR3 spans 13 residues. With 3 bases clipped from V and 3 bases from J, the junction kept 2 bases outside the gene matches. CDR3 protein: CASSAQGHTEAFF. The CDR3 DNA reads TGTGCCAGCAGCGCACAGGGGCACACTGAAGCTTTCTTT.

This clone was counted once. The V and J genes are TRBV20-1 and TRBJ1-6, with TRBD1 identical over 7 bases. Germline V gives CDR1 DFQATT, CDR2 SNEGSKA (reference sequence). This CDR3 has 16 amino acids. The junction had 14 bases not matched to a gene; V was cut back by 3 bases and J by 9 bases. CDR3: CSASGGGQGVVSPLHF. In DNA form, the CDR3 reads TGCAGTGCTAGTGGGGGCGGGCAGGGGGTTGTTTCACCCCTCCACTTT.

This clone was detected a few times. This rearrangement joins TRBV4-1 to TRBJ1-5, with TRBD1 matching 8 bases. Per the germline V gene, CDR1 is MGHRA and CDR2 is YSYEKL. The CDR3 is 16 residues long. The V gene end was trimmed by 1 base and the J gene end by 9 bases; junction bases not matched to a gene: 11. CDR3 nucleotide sequence: TGCGCCAGCAGCCAAGTTTCGAGGACAGGGCAAAGGCCCCAGCATTTT. This gives the protein CASSQVSRTGQRPQHF.

J is TRBJ1-2 and V is TRBV28; 8 positions agree with TRBD1. CDR3 length: 14 residues. V lost 5 bases to trimming and J lost 5 bases; unmatched junction nucleotides: 7. CDR1 and CDR2 from the germline V gene are MDHEN and SYDVKM. The CDR3 DNA reads as TGTGCCAGCAGTCGGACAGGGACAATTTATGGCTACACCTTC. Protein: CASSRTGTIYGYTF.

The V gene is TRBV6-1, the J gene TRBJ1-5; D gene ambiguous. Between the trimmed V and J ends, which lost 3 bases and 5 bases, there was a span of 11 bases. The CDR3 runs 14 residues. Germline V gene lookup returns CDR1 MNHNS and CDR2 SASEGT. CDR3 in DNA: TGTGCCAGCAGTGAGTACGGGCGCCATCAGCCCCAGCATTTT. This codes for CASSEYGRHQPQHF.

J is TRBJ2-7 and V is TRBV28; 7 positions agree with TRBD1. V gave up 5 bases and J gave up 4 bases; unmatched junction bases: 8. In germline, CDR1 is MDHEN, CDR2 SYDVKM. The CDR3 length is 14 residues. The CDR3 here is CASSTGTALYEQYF. CDR3 in DNA: TGTGCCAGCAGTACGGGGACAGCACTTTACGAGCAGTACTTC.

This clone was seen a few times. This chain connects TRBV21-1 to TRBJ2-4; the table assigns TRBD2, which was not confirmed against the DNA. TRBV21-1 is tagged as a pseudogene. This CDR3 is built from 17 residues. CDR3 residues: CASRGGPENLAKNIQYF. The DNA for the CDR3 is TGTGCCAGCAGGGGAGGGCCGGAGAATCTAGCCAAAAACATTCAGTACTTC.

J is TRBJ2-1 and V is TRBV18, with D perhaps matching TRBD2 (7 bases). The CDR3 loop spans 14 amino acids. V was shortened by 4 bases and J by 5 bases, with 12 bases between the two germline ends. Germline lookup yields CDR1 KGHSH and CDR2 LQKENI. The CDR3 DNA follows: TGTGCCAGCTCACGGGAGGGACACGACAATGAGCAGTTCTTC. Translated, it gives CASSREGHDNEQFF.

This chain connects TRBV18 to TRBJ1-1, with D possibly matching TRBD1 (5 bases). V was trimmed by 3 bases and J by 8 bases, leaving 16 bases between them. Germline CDR1 is KGHSH and CDR2 is LQKENI. This CDR3 contains 14 residues. The DNA of the CDR3 is TGTGCCAGCTCACCGAGTGGGGACGGGATAGAAGCTTTCTTT. Its protein is CASSPSGDGIEAFF.

The CDR3 DNA follows: TGTGCCAGCAGCTTACAGGAAGACTCTGAGCAGTACTTC. Protein product: CASSLQEDSEQYF. V gene TRBV7-3 combines with J gene TRBJ2-7; the D is unclear. This CDR3 is 13 amino acids long. V was shortened by 2 bases and J by 7 bases, with 12 bases between the two germline ends. The germline gives CDR1 SGHTA, CDR2 FQGTGA. The full variable domain, completed using reference TRBV7-3 and TRBJ2-7, is GAGVSQTPSNKVTEKGKYVELRCDPISGHTALYWYRQSLGQGPEFLIYFQGTGAADDSGLPNDRFFAVRPEGSVSTLKIQRTERGDSAVYLCASSLQEDSEQYFGPGTRLTVT.

The CDR3 DNA follows: TGCGCCAGCCAACAGTTAGGGACAGGGAACACAGATACGCAGTATTTT. Residues: CASQQLGTGNTDTQYF. This chain links TRBV5-1 with TRBJ2-3; 9 positions match TRBD1. CDR1 and CDR2 from the germline V gene are SGHRS and YFSETQ. The CDR3 is made up of 16 amino acids. Trimming took 7 bases from V and 2 from J; bases not matched to a gene: 11.

The chain employs TRBV7-9 and TRBJ2-3, with D hard to call. Trimming took off 2 bases at V and 4 bases at J, with 7 bases between the two ends. The germline gives CDR1 SEHNR, CDR2 FQNEAQ (reference sequence). The CDR3 has 13 residues. CDR3 DNA: TGTGCCAGCAGCTTATATTGGTCAGATACGCAGTATTTT. Amino acids: CASSLYWSDTQYF. Using reference TRBV7-9 and TRBJ2-3 for the parts outside the CDR3, the full variable domain is DTGVSQNPRHKITKRGQNVTFRCDPISEHNRLYWYRQTLGQGPEFLTYFQNEAQLEKSRLLSDRFSAERPKGSFSTLEIQRTEQGDSAMYLCASSLYWSDTQYFGPGTRLTVL.

This clone was counted once. V usage is TRBV10-3 and J usage is TRBJ1-1; a possible D gene is TRBD1 (5 bases). The CDR3 extends over 13 amino acids. V gave up 8 bases and J gave up 2 bases, with 12 bases separating them. The germline CDR1 and CDR2 sequences are ENHRY and SYGVKD. CDR3 sequence (DNA): TGTGCCATCCGGGAGGGGATTAACACTGAAGCTTTCTTT. Translating gives CAIREGINTEAFF.

This clone showed up just a few times. The genes are TRBV6-2 or TRBV6-3 and TRBJ1-5; the D is unclear. V shed 4 bases and J shed 4 bases, with 8 bases lying between them. The CDR3 is made up of 13 amino acids. Germline lookup yields CDR1 MNHEY and CDR2 SVGEGT. CDR3 sequence reads: CASSSHGNQPQHF. The CDR3 DNA reads as TGTGCCAGCAGTTCGCACGGGAATCAGCCCCAGCATTTT.

This clone was counted a single time. The chain employs TRBV4-2 and TRBJ2-1, with no clear D. Trimming stripped 0 bases from V and 2 bases from J, with 2 bases between. The CDR3 extends over 13 amino acids. The germline gives CDR1 LGHNA, CDR2 YNFKEQ. The CDR3 spells CASSQDTYNEQFF. The CDR3 DNA is TGTGCCAGCAGCCAAGACACCTACAATGAGCAGTTCTTC.

This clone appeared a single time. The V call is TRBV19, the J call TRBJ2-2; unclear D gene. CDR1 is LNHDA, CDR2 SQIVND, per germline (reference sequence). Between the trimmed V and J ends, which lost 4 bases and 4 bases, there was a span of 7 bases. CDR3 length: 13 residues. This CDR3 reads CASSKVATGELFF. CDR3 bases: TGTGCCAGTAGTAAGGTGGCCACCGGGGAGCTGTTTTTT.

The chain recombines TRBV27 with TRBJ2-2, with 7 bases matching TRBD1. The CDR3 consists of 15 residues. Germline V gene sequence: CDR1 MNHEY, CDR2 SMNVEV (reference sequence). The V and J ends lost 5 bases and 1 base, in that order; junction bases with no gene match: 4. CDR3 residues: CASSRWTGNTGELFF. Written as DNA, the CDR3 is TGTGCCAGCAGTCGATGGACAGGGAACACCGGGGAGCTGTTTTTT.

This clone was recorded once. CDR3 residues: CASSFLREAFF. The CDR3 DNA follows: TGTGCCAGCAGCTTTCTGAGGGAAGCTTTCTTT. The V and J genes are TRBV5-8 and TRBJ1-1; D is unresolved. The germline V gene encodes CDR1 SGHTS and CDR2 YDEGEE. This CDR3 is built from 11 residues. V dropped 2 bases and J dropped 8 bases, with 7 bases sitting between them.

This rearrangement joins TRBV7-2 to TRBJ2-7, with TRBD2 matching 7 bases. With 2 bases clipped from V and 2 bases from J, the junction kept 9 bases outside the gene matches. Looked up from germline, CDR1 is SGHTA and CDR2 is FQGNSA. The CDR3 is made up of 16 amino acids. The CDR3 DNA is TGTGCCAGCAGCTTAACCAGCGGGAATACACCCTACGAGCAGTACTTC. Translation: CASSLTSGNTPYEQYF.

The rearrangement links TRBV5-1 to TRBJ2-5; D tentatively reads TRBD1 or TRBD2 (5 bases each). Trimming removed 2 bases at V and 6 bases at J, with 14 bases between. Looked up from germline, CDR1 is SGHRS and CDR2 is YFSETQ. This CDR3 is built from 14 residues. The CDR3 DNA follows: TGCGCCAGCAGCTTTCAGGGACGGGATCAGACCCAGTACTTC. Its translation is CASSFQGRDQTQYF.

The chain couples TRBV24-1 to TRBJ2-2; the match to TRBD1 covers 9 bases. Germline values: CDR1 KGHDR, CDR2 SFDVKD. The trim removed 4 bases at V and 2 bases at J, leaving 4 bases unmatched. This CDR3 is built from 16 residues. The CDR3 reads CATSDTGQGNTGELFF. The CDR3 DNA reads TGTGCCACCAGTGACACGGGACAGGGAAACACCGGGGAGCTGTTTTTT.

V and J are TRBV4-3 and TRBJ2-7, with TRBD1 matching over 7 bases. J lost 2 bases, V lost 2 bases, and 6 bases had no gene match. This CDR3 is built from 15 residues. From germline, CDR1 is LGHNA and CDR2 YSLEER. This CDR3 is CASSQPRDRTYEQYF. The CDR3 DNA reads TGCGCCAGCAGCCAACCCCGGGACAGAACCTACGAGCAGTACTTC.

This chain joins TRBV6-6 and TRBJ1-6, with TRBD1 identical over 7 bases. Germline lookup yields CDR1 MNHNY and CDR2 SVGAGI (reference sequence). This CDR3 comprises 14 residues. The V segment lost 0 bases and the J segment 10 bases; nucleotides outside the gene matches: 3. The CDR3 sequence: CASSYSGGSSPLHF. The CDR3 DNA reads as TGTGCCAGCAGTTACTCAGGGGGCTCCTCACCCCTCCACTTT.

The chain uses TRBV11-3 and TRBJ2-3, with TRBD2 matching over 8 bases. The junction had 10 bases not matched to a gene; V was cut back by 4 bases and J by 4 bases. Germline CDR1 SGHNT, CDR2 YENEEA. This CDR3 is 16 amino acids long. CDR3 region: CASSWSSSGRSDTQYF. The CDR3, as DNA: TGTGCCAGCAGCTGGTCTTCAAGCGGGAGATCAGATACGCAGTATTTT. Based on the CDR3 plus reference TRBV11-3 and TRBJ2-3, the full variable domain is EAGVVQSPRYKIIEKKQPVAFWCNPISGHNTLYWYLQNLGQGPELLIRYENEEAVDDSQLPKDRFSAERLKGVDSTLKIQPAELGDSAVYLCASSWSSSGRSDTQYFGPGTRLTVL.

The genes are TRBV6-5 and TRBJ2-1; 7 bases line up with TRBD2. The junction had 15 bases not matched to a gene; V was cut back by 6 bases and J by 13 bases. CDR1 MNHEY and CDR2 SVGAGI come from the germline V gene. This CDR3 comprises 14 residues. The CDR3 DNA sequence: TGTGCCAGCAGAACACCCGGGACTATAGGGTCTCAGTTCTTC. Its protein is CASRTPGTIGSQFF.